The clone carrying this T cell receptor beta chain was seen a single time. The CDR3 covers 15 residues. Germline V lookup: CDR1 LGHNA, CDR2 YNFKEQ. V shed 3 bases, J shed 3 bases, and the junction held 2 bases outside the gene matches. This sample stems from a study of shared T cell receptors in the human thymus. The data were produced by immunoSEQ multiplex PCR, yet TCRdb's version contains in-frame clones alone and is incomplete. The table records some 720,000 clones, 85% to 90% of them present only once. The same data also contributed to another study, on human thymus T cells. From that second work: The thymus tissue came from resections taken during corrective heart surgery. Gene usage for V and J segments appeared biased in thymic and blood repertoires. Related research found strongly overlapping thymic repertoires in unrelated individuals.

The sample taken for sequencing was thymocytes. This sequence was found in a boy less than two years old with a congenital heart defect. The genes are TRBV4-2 and TRBJ2-3, with 11 bases matching TRBD2. The CDR3 nucleotides are TGTGCCAGCAGCCACGTAGCGGGAGGGACAGATACGCAGTATTTT. Residues: CASSHVAGGTDTQYF.